Below are 32 T cell receptor beta chains sequenced from a single sample in a study of T cell repertoires in cytomegalovirus infection. No antigens are known for them. TCRdb itself ran the reads through MiXCR, one entry per CDR3 protein. The sample has 40,000 to 55,000 distinct CDR3 sequences, under 25% seen once. The sequencing here drew on CD8+ T cells from cultured PBMCs, taken from culture after CMV antigen stimulation. These receptors came from a human donor in good health (CMV status not recorded). Some clones in this sample may be carry-over from other donors' samples.

This clonotype has just a few counts. The chain carries TRBV4-3 and TRBJ1-4; D may be TRBD1 (5 bases). CDR1 and CDR2 from the germline V gene are LGHNA and YSLEER. V shed 0 bases and J shed 6 bases, with 17 bases lying between them. This CDR3 has 17 residues. In nucleotides, the CDR3 is TGCGCCAGCAGCCAAGATCTGGTCCTCGGACAACATGAAAAACTGTTTTTT. As protein: CASSQDLVLGQHEKLFF.

This clonotype has at least ten counts. The rearrangement uses TRBV7-2 and TRBJ2-7; tentative D call: TRBD2 (7 bases). The CDR3 runs 13 residues. Deletions cut 5 bases from V and 3 bases from J, with 11 bases between. Germline CDR1 and CDR2: SGHTA and FQGNSA. CDR3 amino acids: CASSPGGLYEQYF. The CDR3 DNA reads TGTGCCAGCAGCCCGGGGGGCCTCTACGAGCAGTACTTC.

The chain carries TRBV6-8 and TRBJ1-1; D may be TRBD1 (5 bases). Deletions cut 0 bases from V and 0 bases from J, with 11 bases between. Germline V gene lookup returns CDR1 MNHGY and CDR2 SAAAGT. The CDR3 is 16 amino acids. The CDR3 loop is CASSYSIGALNTEAFF. The DNA of the CDR3 is TGTGCCAGCAGTTACTCGATCGGGGCCCTGAACACTGAAGCTTTCTTT.

This chain links TRBV12-5 with TRBJ2-1; 7 bases match TRBD2. Germline V gene data show CDR1 as LGHNT and CDR2 as FRNRAP. This CDR3 comprises 16 residues. V dropped 0 bases and J dropped 6; count of bases not matched to a gene: 8. The CDR3 loop is CASGLVPRTRANEQFF. CDR3 sequence (DNA): TGTGCTAGTGGTTTGGTACCCCGGACTAGGGCCAATGAGCAGTTCTTC.

This clonotype has more than one count but fewer than ten. The chain employs TRBV6-1 and TRBJ1-1; unclear D gene. The length of the CDR3 is 16 residues. The V and J ends lost 2 bases and 0 bases respectively, with 13 bases between them. The germline V gene encodes CDR1 MNHNS and CDR2 SASEGT. The CDR3 nucleotides read TGTGCCAGCAGTGAACGAACAGATCCCATGAACACTGAAGCTTTCTTT. Translated, it gives CASSERTDPMNTEAFF.

This chain links TRBV7-9 with TRBJ2-5; TRBD1 is a possible D gene (6 bases). With 4 bases removed from V and 4 bases from J, the gap between germline ends came to 13 bases. From germline, CDR1 is SEHNR and CDR2 FQNEAQ (reference sequence). The CDR3 is made up of 14 amino acids. The CDR3 sequence: CASSSSTGTETQYF. The CDR3 DNA sequence: TGTGCCAGCAGCTCAAGTACAGGGACAGAGACCCAGTACTTC.

The J gene is TRBJ2-5, the V gene TRBV27, with D maybe TRBD1 (6 bases). V gave up 7 bases and J gave up 4 bases, with 10 bases separating them. Germline-derived CDR1 and CDR2 are MNHEY and SMNVEV (reference sequence). The CDR3 is 12 residues long. In DNA, the CDR3 is TGTGCCAGCAAAGGACAGTCAGAGACCCAGTACTTC. Protein: CASKGQSETQYF.

This clonotype was recorded many times. The rearrangement links TRBV19 to TRBJ2-2, with D perhaps matching TRBD2 (5 bases). Germline lookup yields CDR1 LNHDA and CDR2 SQIVND (reference sequence). V was shortened by 5 bases and J by 2 bases, with 12 bases between the two germline ends. The CDR3 covers 15 residues. CDR3 residues: CASSRGWLNTGELFF. CDR3 DNA: TGTGCCAGTAGTCGGGGTTGGCTAAACACCGGGGAGCTGTTTTTT.

This clonotype was picked up a small number of times. The CDR3 nucleotides are TGTGCCAGCAGTTACTCCTCGGACAATGAGCAGTTCTTC. Residues: CASSYSSDNEQFF. The J gene is TRBJ2-1, the V gene TRBV6-5; no firm D call. This CDR3 contains 13 residues. V gave up 0 bases and J gave up 5 bases, with 5 bases separating them. From germline, CDR1 is MNHEY and CDR2 SVGAGI.

CDR3 sequence (DNA): TGTGCCAGCAGCTTAGAAGCGGGGGGGCCGCGGTACTTC. Protein product: CASSLEAGGPRYF. V usage is TRBV7-8 and J usage is TRBJ2-7, with 10 nucleotides matching TRBD2. The CDR3 loop spans 13 amino acids. Germline CDR1 and CDR2: SGHVS and FQNEAQ. Trimming took 1 base from V and 12 from J; bases not matched to a gene: 6.

The chain employs TRBV6-6 and TRBJ2-1, with 7 bases identical to TRBD1. This CDR3 contains 15 residues. V dropped 5 bases and J dropped 7; count of bases not matched to a gene: 11. The germline CDR1 and CDR2 sequences are MNHNY and SVGAGI (reference sequence). CDR3 coding DNA: TGTGCCAGCAGTGGTACAGGGGCGGATTGGAATGAGCAGTTCTTC. Translating it yields CASSGTGADWNEQFF.

This chain links TRBV7-9 with TRBJ1-6; a weak D match, TRBD1 (5 bases). The CDR3 runs 17 residues. The V gene lost 0 bases and the J gene lost 9 bases, with 18 bases spanning the gap. From germline, CDR1 is SEHNR and CDR2 FQNEAQ (reference sequence). In DNA form, the CDR3 reads TGTGCCAGCAGCTTAGCAGATTCAGGGTCCATCATTTCACCCCTCCACTTT. Amino acids: CASSLADSGSIISPLHF.

This clonotype was seen a few times. The chain couples TRBV7-2 to TRBJ2-7; 11 nucleotides match TRBD1. Germline-derived CDR1 and CDR2 are SGHTA and FQGNSA. The CDR3 is made up of 19 amino acids. V dropped 6 bases and J dropped 9; count of bases not matched to a gene: 25. The CDR3 DNA reads TGTGCCAGCAGTTTAACCACAATTTTGGACAGGGGGCGACCCCGATGGCAGTACTTC. The encoded protein is CASSLTTILDRGRPRWQYF.

This chain joins TRBV7-9 and TRBJ2-1; a weak D match, TRBD2 (5 bases). CDR1 is SEHNR and CDR2 is FQNEAQ in the germline V gene (reference sequence). The V end was cut by 5 bases, the J end by 10 bases, with 18 bases between. The CDR3 spans 14 residues. The CDR3 protein is CASSPPIGVGEQFF. CDR3 in DNA: TGTGCCAGCAGCCCACCGATCGGGGTAGGGGAGCAGTTCTTC. Drawing the rest from reference TRBV7-9 and TRBJ2-1, the complete variable domain is DTGVSQNPRHKITKRGQNVTFRCDPISEHNRLYWYRQTLGQGPEFLTYFQNEAQLEKSRLLSDRFSAERPKGSFSTLEIQRTEQGDSAMYLCASSPPIGVGEQFFGPGTRLTVL.

This clonotype appeared a few times. The rearrangement joins TRBV27 to TRBJ2-3; 7 bases map to TRBD2. The V gene's germline CDR1 is MNHEY and CDR2 SMNVEV (reference sequence). This CDR3 region has 13 residues. V lost 8 bases and J lost 0; bases outside the gene matches: 2. Here the CDR3 DNA reads TGTGCCAGCGGGGGGGACAGCACAGATACGCAGTATTTT. Its translation: CASGGDSTDTQYF.

A note on this clonotype: One junction end does not reproduce the germline sequence, and a read error may be involved. The V gene is TRBV2, the J gene TRBJ2-7; TRBD2 might be the D (5 bases). This CDR3 is built from 10 residues. Germline CDR1 SNHLY, CDR2 FYNNEI. The CDR3 reads CASSGGSGNF. CDR3 nucleotide sequence: TGTGCCAGCAGTGGAGGGAGTGGGAACTTC.

This chain connects TRBV7-2 to TRBJ1-2; D might be TRBD1 (5 bases). The V end was cut by 5 bases, the J end by 3 bases, with 10 bases between. CDR1 and CDR2 (germline): SGHTA, FQGNSA. CDR3 size: 13 residues. CDR3 DNA sequence: TGTGCCAGCAGCCCGACAGATTACTATGGCTACACCTTC. Protein sequence: CASSPTDYYGYTF.

This sequence joins TRBV27 and TRBJ2-2; D is ambiguous. V lost 4 bases to trimming and J lost 2 bases, with 11 bases between them. Germline loops: CDR1 MNHEY, CDR2 SMNVEV (reference sequence). The CDR3 covers 15 residues. CDR3: CASSSGLLNTGELFF. Written as DNA, the CDR3 is TGTGCCAGCAGTTCGGGTCTTCTTAACACCGGGGAGCTGTTTTTT.

This clonotype turned up a few times. J is TRBJ2-3 and V is TRBV7-9; possible D gene TRBD1, 6 bases. V was trimmed by 3 bases and J by 14 bases, leaving 15 bases between them. The CDR3 extends over 12 amino acids. Germline V gene lookup returns CDR1 SEHNR and CDR2 FQNEAQ (reference sequence). CDR3 DNA sequence: TGTGCCAGCAGCTTTCGGACAGCAGTGCCGTATTTT. Protein product: CASSFRTAVPYF.

This clonotype appeared a few times. This chain uses TRBV6-1 with TRBJ2-4; D unclear. This CDR3 spans 12 amino acids. Trimming shortened V by 5 bases and J by 7 bases, and 9 bases separated the two germline ends. CDR1 and CDR2 from the germline V gene are MNHNS and SASEGT. For the CDR3, the DNA is TGTGCCAGCAGTTACGGGCCTAACATTCAGTACTTC. Its protein product is CASSYGPNIQYF.

This clonotype was seen more than once but under ten times. V is TRBV7-8 and J is TRBJ2-1, with D unclear. There are 12 residues in the CDR3. Germline CDR1 SGHVS, CDR2 FQNEAQ. V lost 2 bases, J lost 7 bases, and 6 bases lay in between. Here the CDR3 reads CASSLTRNEQFF. CDR3 in DNA: TGTGCCAGCAGCTTAACCCGGAATGAGCAGTTCTTC.

The V call is TRBV7-4, the J call TRBJ1-5; maybe TRBD1 (5 bases). This CDR3 contains 18 residues. V was cut by 3 bases and J by 0 bases, with 18 bases left in between. Germline V gene lookup returns CDR1 SGHVT and CDR2 SQSDAQ. The CDR3 spells CASSLPFSRDGSNQPQHF. The DNA of the CDR3 is TGTGCCAGCAGCTTGCCCTTTTCGCGGGACGGTAGCAATCAGCCCCAGCATTTT.

This chain joins TRBV15 and TRBJ1-4; the D is unclear. The CDR3 runs 12 residues. Trimming shortened V by 0 bases and J by 8 bases, and 4 bases separated the two germline ends. Germline values: CDR1 LNHNV, CDR2 YYDKDF (reference sequence). The CDR3 loop reads CATSRDREKLFF. DNA of the CDR3: TGTGCCACCAGCAGAGACCGGGAAAAACTGTTTTTT.

Ten or more counts support this clonotype. V is TRBV24-1 and J is TRBJ2-3; D call uncertain. Germline values: CDR1 KGHDR, CDR2 SFDVKD. This CDR3 is built from 17 residues. Trimming took 5 bases from V and 2 from J, leaving 19 bases between them. The CDR3 DNA is TGTGCCACCAGTGCCCCAAGGACGGCAGCATACACAGATACGCAGTATTTT. This gives the protein CATSAPRTAAYTDTQYF.

The rearrangement joins TRBV20-1 to TRBJ1-2, with 7 bases aligning to TRBD1. V trimming: 2 bases; J trimming: 2 bases; junction bases outside the gene matches: 2. Germline CDR1 DFQATT, CDR2 SNEGSKA (reference sequence). CDR3 length: 13 residues. This chain's CDR3 is CSARHRGNYGYTF. CDR3 DNA sequence: TGCAGTGCTAGACACAGGGGAAACTATGGCTACACCTTC.

The table lists this clonotype with a few counts. The chain uses TRBV2 and TRBJ1-2; D might be TRBD1 (6 bases). The V gene lost 8 bases and the J gene lost 4 bases, with 17 bases spanning the gap. This CDR3 spans 14 amino acids. The germline gives CDR1 SNHLY, CDR2 FYNNEI. The DNA for the CDR3 is TGTGCCAGCGGAGAGGACAGCAGCCTCTATGGCTACACCTTC. It translates to CASGEDSSLYGYTF.

In this sample, this clonotype turned up many times. The chain uses TRBV7-2 and TRBJ2-1; D is unresolved. The V gene's germline CDR1 is SGHTA and CDR2 FQGNSA. Deletions cut 3 bases from V and 5 bases from J, with 5 bases between. The CDR3 consists of 12 residues. CDR3 sequence: CASSLSDNEQFF. For the CDR3, the DNA is TGTGCCAGCAGCTTGTCCGACAATGAGCAGTTCTTC.

The chain combines TRBV29-1 with TRBJ1-5; D remains unclear. The closer fit of TRBJ2-3 to the DNA end suggests the J call may be wrong. The CDR3 is 11 residues long. Looked up from germline, CDR1 is SQVTM and CDR2 is ANQGSEA. CDR3 DNA: TGCAGCGTTGAAGAGGCGAGACTTCAGTATTTT. Amino acid sequence: CSVEEARLQYF.

This clonotype was observed a handful of times. The rearrangement links TRBV7-9 to TRBJ2-7; 8 bases agree with TRBD1. V trimming: 3 bases; J trimming: 5 bases; junction bases outside the gene matches: 9. In germline, CDR1 is SEHNR, CDR2 FQNEAQ (reference sequence). This CDR3 is built from 15 residues. CDR3 nucleotides: TGTGCCAGCAGCTTTACAGGGGGAACGGGGGACGAGCAGTACTTC. Protein sequence: CASSFTGGTGDEQYF.

The chain combines TRBV7-2 with TRBJ1-5; D ambiguous. Germline-derived CDR1 and CDR2 are SGHTA and FQGNSA. The V gene lost 1 base and the J gene lost 7 bases, with 17 bases spanning the gap. This CDR3 is built from 16 residues. DNA for the CDR3: TGTGCCAGCAGCTTAGAGGCCCGCGAGATAGGGCAGCCCCAGCATTTT. Its translation: CASSLEAREIGQPQHF.

This clonotype was observed once. The chain recombines TRBV7-9 with TRBJ1-1; D gene uncertain. Looked up from germline, CDR1 is SEHNR and CDR2 is FQNEAQ (reference sequence). Trimming shortened V by 1 base and J by 5 bases, and 17 bases separated the two germline ends. The length of the CDR3 is 16 residues. The CDR3 DNA is TGTGCCAGCAGCTTAGATACCGGACGGCCCTCAACTGAAGCTTTCTTT. Translating gives CASSLDTGRPSTEAFF.

Concerning this clonotype itself: Germline is not matched at one junction end, which may reflect a read error. This chain uses TRBV7-2 with TRBJ2-1; D perhaps matches TRBD1 (5 bases). CDR1 is SGHTA and CDR2 is FQGNSA in the germline V gene. The CDR3 length is 12 residues. The CDR3 DNA sequence: TGTGCCATCAGCTTAGGGGCACATGAGCAGTTCTTC. This gives the protein CAISLGAHEQFF.